The 28 T cell receptor beta chains in this list originate from one sample, sequenced in a study of blood T cell repertoires in COVID-19. The method was immunoSEQ multiplex PCR; TCRdb's version includes in-frame clones alone and lacks a portion of them. The table lists about 210,000 clones, about 84% of them singletons. The sample consisted of peripheral blood. These receptors were taken from a human donor in a cohort sampled during active COVID-19.

This clone has just a few counts. The chain employs TRBV28 and TRBJ1-2; D remains unclear. The CDR3 is made up of 10 amino acids. Trimming took 6 bases from V and 7 from J, leaving 6 bases between them. Germline V gene lookup returns CDR1 MDHEN and CDR2 SYDVKM. The CDR3 DNA sequence: TGTGCCAGCAGGGAGGCTGGCTACACCTTC. The encoded protein is CASREAGYTF.

The CDR3: CASSKAGGRVGYYEQYF. The CDR3 nucleotides read TGTGCCAGCAGCAAAGCTGGAGGGCGAGTGGGGTACTACGAGCAGTACTTC. The chain carries TRBV21-1 and TRBJ2-7; TRBD2, the D gene given by the table, was not confirmed from the DNA. TRBV21-1 is listed as a pseudogene. There are 17 residues in the CDR3.

This clone was seen more than once but under ten times. This rearrangement joins TRBV7-9 to TRBJ2-1, with 7 positions matching TRBD1. Per germline, CDR1 SEHNR and CDR2 FQNEAQ (reference sequence). This CDR3 spans 17 amino acids. V was clipped by 4 bases and J by 6 bases; unmatched bases: 15. The CDR3 is CASSYLSGTETLNEQFF. CDR3 sequence (DNA): TGTGCCAGCAGCTATTTATCCGGGACAGAAACCCTCAATGAGCAGTTCTTC. The full variable domain, completed using reference TRBV7-9 and TRBJ2-1, is DTGVSQNPRHKITKRGQNVTFRCDPISEHNRLYWYRQTLGQGPEFLTYFQNEAQLEKSRLLSDRFSAERPKGSFSTLEIQRTEQGDSAMYLCASSYLSGTETLNEQFFGPGTRLTVL.

The chain uses TRBV5-8 and TRBJ1-1; perhaps TRBD1 as D (5 bases). The CDR3 is 14 residues long. In germline, CDR1 is SGHTS, CDR2 YDEGEE. V dropped 2 bases and J dropped 4 bases, with 12 bases sitting between them. CDR3 nucleotides: TGTGCCAGCAGCTTCACAAATAGGGGCACTGAAGCTTTCTTT. Translated: CASSFTNRGTEAFF.

A remark on this clone: At the DNA level, this CDR3 is encoded by other sequences in the same sample as well. The rearrangement joins TRBV7-2 to TRBJ2-5, with TRBD2 as a possible D gene (6 bases). Germline CDR1 reads SGHTA; CDR2 reads FQGNSA. The CDR3 totals 13 residues. The ends were cut back, 0 bases at V and 5 bases at J, with 7 bases in the middle. CDR3 sequence reads: CASSLARGETQYF. The CDR3 nucleotides read TGTGCCAGCAGCTTAGCCCGGGGGGAGACCCAGTACTTC.

CDR3 sequence (DNA): TGTGCCAGCAGCTTTCCTAGCCTCCAAGAGACCCAGTACTTC. Its protein is CASSFPSLQETQYF. The chain is built from TRBV5-8 and TRBJ2-5, with D possibly being TRBD2 (5 bases). The CDR3 spans 14 residues. Germline assignment: CDR1 SGHTS and CDR2 YDEGEE. V was cut by 2 bases and J by 1 base, with 9 bases left in between.

The gene calls are TRBV7-2 and TRBJ2-7; 11 bases are a match to TRBD2. Trimming at V came to 5 bases and at J to 3 bases, leaving 6 bases not matched to a gene. Germline V CDR1 and CDR2: SGHTA, FQGNSA. This CDR3 region has 15 residues. The CDR3 is CASSQSSGGFYEQYF. CDR3 nucleotides: TGTGCCAGCAGCCAGTCTAGCGGGGGGTTCTACGAGCAGTACTTC.

The V and J genes are TRBV5-1 and TRBJ1-1, with a weak D call TRBD1 (6 bases). The ends were cut back, 0 bases at V and 5 bases at J, with 14 bases in the middle. This CDR3 spans 15 amino acids. Germline V gene data show CDR1 as SGHRS and CDR2 as YFSETQ. The DNA for the CDR3 is TGCGCCAGCAGCTTGGTGGGGGCCGGGGGGACTGAAGCTTTCTTT. Encoded protein: CASSLVGAGGTEAFF.

The rearrangement uses TRBV6-1 and TRBJ2-7; 10 bases are a match to TRBD1. CDR1 MNHNS and CDR2 SASEGT come from the germline V gene. The CDR3 contains 14 residues. J lost 4 bases, V lost 2 bases, and 2 bases had no gene match. DNA for the CDR3: TGTGCCAGCAGTGAATGGACAGGGGGATACGAGCAGTACTTC. It encodes CASSEWTGGYEQYF.

The V call is TRBV29-1, the J call TRBJ2-7, with a tentative D call TRBD2 (7 bases). The CDR3 runs 16 residues. CDR1 and CDR2 from the germline V gene are SQVTM and ANQGSEA. V was shortened by 1 base and J by 0 bases, with 16 bases between the two germline ends. CDR3 region: CSVEGLGGQSSYEQYF. CDR3 sequence (DNA): TGCAGCGTTGAAGGCCTGGGGGGGCAATCCTCCTACGAGCAGTACTTC.

The rearrangement links TRBV4-3 to TRBJ2-1; the D gene is possibly TRBD2 (7 bases). The CDR3 runs 16 residues. Trimming took off 4 bases at V and 4 bases at J, with 17 bases between the two ends. Germline V CDR1 and CDR2: LGHNA, YSLEER. The CDR3 DNA sequence: TGCGCCAGCAGCCTCTCCGTAGGGGGGGGTTACAATGAGCAGTTCTTC. As protein: CASSLSVGGGYNEQFF.

The chain employs TRBV18 and TRBJ2-7, with unresolved D. The CDR3 consists of 14 residues. Trimming took off 2 bases at V and 0 bases at J, with 8 bases between the two ends. Per germline, CDR1 KGHSH and CDR2 LQKENI. In nucleotides, the CDR3 is TGTGCCAGCTCACCAGCTGCGAGCTCCTACGAGCAGTACTTC. Residues: CASSPAASSYEQYF. Looking up the rest from reference TRBV18 and TRBJ2-7 gives the full variable domain: NAGVMQNPRHLVRRRGQEARLRCSPMKGHSHVYWYRQLPEEGLKFMVYLQKENIIDESGMPKERFSAEFPKEGPSILRIQQVVRGDSAAYFCASSPAASSYEQYFGPGTRLTVT.

This clone was detected many times. The rearrangement joins TRBV7-9 to TRBJ2-7; TRBD1 matches at 8 bases. This CDR3 spans 14 amino acids. With 5 bases clipped from V and 5 bases from J, the junction kept 8 bases outside the gene matches. Per the germline V gene, CDR1 is SEHNR and CDR2 is FQNEAQ (reference sequence). CDR3 region: CASSLSTGVHEQYF. Here the CDR3 DNA reads TGTGCCAGCAGCCTTTCGACAGGGGTCCACGAGCAGTACTTC. The full variable domain, with the rest looked up from reference TRBV7-9 and TRBJ2-7, is DTGVSQNPRHKITKRGQNVTFRCDPISEHNRLYWYRQTLGQGPEFLTYFQNEAQLEKSRLLSDRFSAERPKGSFSTLEIQRTEQGDSAMYLCASSLSTGVHEQYFGPGTRLTVT.

J is TRBJ2-2 and V is TRBV5-4; TRBD1 might be the D (6 bases). The germline CDR1 and CDR2 sequences are SGHNT and YYREEE (reference sequence). V lost 4 bases to trimming and J lost 0 bases, with 16 bases between them. The CDR3 contains 17 residues. CDR3 sequence: CASSPPQQGSNTGELFF. CDR3 DNA sequence: TGTGCCAGCAGCCCGCCACAACAGGGTTCGAACACCGGGGAGCTGTTTTTT.

The chain employs TRBV4-2 and TRBJ1-2, with TRBD1 matching over 12 bases. There are 15 residues in the CDR3. The V gene's germline CDR1 is LGHNA and CDR2 YNFKEQ. The V and J ends lost 2 bases and 7 bases, in that order; junction bases with no gene match: 5. The chain's CDR3 is CASSQLGQGASGYTF. CDR3 DNA sequence: TGTGCCAGCAGCCAACTGGGACAGGGGGCTTCTGGCTACACCTTC.

This rearrangement joins TRBV7-9 to TRBJ2-1; D unclear. The CDR3 is 14 residues long. CDR1 and CDR2 from the germline V gene are SEHNR and FQNEAQ (reference sequence). The germline V and J ends were trimmed by 5 bases and 8 bases, with 16 bases remaining between them. CDR3 DNA: TGTGCCAGCAGCGCCCTAGTGGTCAGCTATGAGCAGTTCTTC. This sequence encodes CASSALVVSYEQFF.

The chain recombines TRBV9 with TRBJ1-4; D is perhaps TRBD1 (5 bases). Between the trimmed V and J ends, which lost 0 bases and 2 bases, there was a span of 17 bases. The germline V gene encodes CDR1 SGDLS and CDR2 YYNGEE. The CDR3 is 18 amino acids. This CDR3 is CASSVGLEGQGTNEKLFF. The CDR3 coding sequence is TGTGCCAGCAGCGTAGGACTGGAGGGGCAGGGTACTAATGAAAAACTGTTTTTT.

This clone was seen a few times. This chain connects TRBV4-3 to TRBJ2-2, with D tentatively TRBD2 (5 bases). V lost 6 bases and J 5 bases, leaving 19 bases between the germline ends. Germline assignment: CDR1 LGHNA and CDR2 YSLEER. This CDR3 contains 16 residues. CDR3 sequence reads: CASSMRAARRTGELFF. In DNA, the CDR3 is TGCGCCAGCAGTATGCGGGCAGCCCGAAGGACCGGGGAGCTGTTTTTT.

The CDR3 loop reads CASSLGLEAFF. Here the CDR3 DNA reads TGTGCCAGCAGTTTGGGCCTTGAAGCTTTCTTT. This chain joins TRBV12-3 or TRBV12-4 and TRBJ1-1; D ambiguous. The CDR3 sequence is 11 residues long. Deletions cut 3 bases from V and 7 bases from J, with 6 bases between.

The V call is TRBV2, the J call TRBJ1-4, with 7 bases identical to TRBD1. The CDR3 is made up of 13 amino acids. Trimming cost V 6 bases and J 9 bases; bases outside gene matches: 7. The germline V gene encodes CDR1 SNHLY and CDR2 FYNNEI. CDR3 DNA sequence: TGTGCCAGCAGCCTCGGGACAGACAAAAAACTGTTTTTT. Translation: CASSLGTDKKLFF.

This chain uses TRBV6-5 with TRBJ2-7, with D perhaps matching TRBD1 (6 bases). Trimming stripped 6 bases from V and 1 base from J, with 13 bases between. Per germline, CDR1 MNHEY and CDR2 SVGAGI. This CDR3 has 14 amino acids. CDR3 sequence (DNA): TGTGCCAGCAGACCGCAAGACAGGTCCTACGAGCAGTACTTC. Its protein product is CASRPQDRSYEQYF.

V is TRBV24-1 and J is TRBJ1-2, with 10 bases fitting TRBD1. The germline V gene encodes CDR1 KGHDR and CDR2 SFDVKD. The CDR3 extends over 17 amino acids. The junction had 7 bases not matched to a gene; V was cut back by 3 bases and J by 1 base. The CDR3 loop is CATSDPQGQGVNYGYTF. The CDR3 bases are TGTGCCACCAGTGATCCCCAAGGACAGGGGGTTAACTATGGCTACACCTTC.

The chain uses TRBV5-6 and TRBJ1-1; D possibly corresponds to TRBD1 (6 bases). CDR1 SGHDT and CDR2 YYEEEE come from the germline V gene. The CDR3 contains 11 residues. V shed 5 bases and J shed 12 bases, with 14 bases lying between them. CDR3 sequence (DNA): TGTGCCAGCAGTACGACAGGTGGGCCTTTCTTT. Residues: CASSTTGGPFF.

The CDR3 sequence is CATSEGWQGSGANVLTF. CDR3 nucleotide sequence: TGTGCCACCAGTGAAGGGTGGCAGGGGTCTGGGGCCAACGTCCTGACTTTC. The chain combines TRBV24-1 with TRBJ2-6; maybe TRBD1 (6 bases). With 4 bases removed from V and 1 base from J, the gap between germline ends came to 13 bases. The CDR3 runs 17 residues. The germline CDR1 and CDR2 sequences are KGHDR and SFDVKD.

This clone turned up a few times. The chain joins TRBV28 to TRBJ1-5, with TRBD1 identical over 8 bases. This CDR3 comprises 16 residues. CDR1 is MDHEN, CDR2 SYDVKM, per germline. Trimming cost V 7 bases and J 6 bases; bases outside gene matches: 14. The CDR3 DNA reads as TGTGCCAGCACTCCTACGGCAGGGGGCAGAGGTCAGCCCCAGCATTTT. Encoded protein: CASTPTAGGRGQPQHF.

This clone turned up a few times. The gene calls are TRBV7-9 and TRBJ2-3; 7 bases align to TRBD2. The CDR3 is 15 residues long. Per germline, CDR1 SEHNR and CDR2 FQNEAQ (reference sequence). The V gene end was trimmed by 7 bases and the J gene end by 5 bases; junction bases not matched to a gene: 12. The CDR3 bases are TGTGCCAGCACTCAAGACGGGAGGTGGGGAGATACGCAGTATTTT. The encoded protein is CASTQDGRWGDTQYF. The entire variable domain, with the rest obtained from reference TRBV7-9 and TRBJ2-3, is as follows: DTGVSQNPRHKITKRGQNVTFRCDPISEHNRLYWYRQTLGQGPEFLTYFQNEAQLEKSRLLSDRFSAERPKGSFSTLEIQRTEQGDSAMYLCASTQDGRWGDTQYFGPGTRLTVL.

The chain has TRBV11-2 and TRBJ2-3; D call uncertain. The CDR3 is made up of 14 amino acids. Germline loops: CDR1 SGHAT, CDR2 FQNNGV. V dropped 3 bases and J dropped 2 bases, with 9 bases sitting between them. The CDR3 region is CASSFNYLTDTQYF. In nucleotides, the CDR3 is TGTGCCAGCAGCTTTAACTACCTCACAGATACGCAGTATTTT.

This clone has more than one count but fewer than ten. The rearrangement uses TRBV11-2 and TRBJ1-1, with 7 nucleotides matching TRBD1. The V segment lost 6 bases and the J segment 3 bases; nucleotides outside the gene matches: 10. CDR3 length: 15 amino acids. Germline V lookup: CDR1 SGHAT, CDR2 FQNNGV. The CDR3 here is CASRPTGEADTEAFF. As DNA, the CDR3 is TGTGCCAGCAGACCTACAGGGGAGGCTGACACTGAAGCTTTCTTT.